The clone carrying this T cell receptor (beta chain) has only one observation. The length of the CDR3 is 14 residues. V lost 5 bases to trimming and J lost 8 bases; unmatched junction nucleotides: 8. Germline-derived CDR1 and CDR2 are SGHTA and FQGNSA. This specimen comes from a study of blood T cell repertoires in COVID-19. Study-level information: Researchers got acute and convalescent COVID-19 samples from the United States, Italy and Spain. Sources were T cells, B-cell-depleted T cells, or PBMCs; the material itself was cDNA or gDNA.

Original handling: From reference gene primer amplification, estimates of nucleated cell counts were derived. Sequencing was performed with immunoSEQ multiplex PCR; in TCRdb, only in-frame clones are kept and a portion is missing. For V, J and clone size, that table is used; D and trimming come from the DNA. The sample comprises about 69,000 clones, approximately 79% of which are singletons, and 15% to 20% rests with the top ten. The source material was peripheral blood. The receptor was isolated from a man aged 60 to 75 with acute or convalescent COVID-19. The chain uses TRBV7-2 and TRBJ1-5; 8 positions agree with TRBD1. The chain's CDR3 is CASSPGQGGEPQHF. The CDR3 DNA sequence: TGTGCCAGCAGCCCCGGACAGGGTGGTGAGCCCCAGCATTTT. Full variable domain (remainder filled in from reference TRBV7-2 and TRBJ1-5): GAGVSQSPSNKVTEKGKDVELRCDPISGHTALYWYRQSLGQGLEFLIYFQGNSAPDKSGLPSDRFSAERTGGSVSTLTIQRTQQEDSAVYLCASSPGQGGEPQHFGDGTRLSIL.